The 16 T cell receptor beta chains reported below all come from one sample, sequenced in a study of T cell changes during pregnancy in multiple sclerosis. Profiling relied on immunoSEQ multiplex PCR, and the TCRdb table lists in-frame clones only, not all of them. The table has 50,000 or so clones, approximately 92% seen once. Sequencing used CD8+ T cells from peripheral blood mononuclear cells, obtained after pregnancy. These receptors were taken from a female donor with multiple sclerosis, enrolled in a pregnancy study.

J is TRBJ1-2 and V is TRBV15; 7 bases are a match to TRBD1. Losses at the gene ends were 2 bases for V and 1 base for J; bases not matched to a gene: 7. This CDR3 has 16 residues. Germline V CDR1 and CDR2: LNHNV, YYDKDF (reference sequence). This CDR3 is CATSRFGQEFNYGYTF. DNA of the CDR3: TGTGCCACCAGCAGATTCGGACAGGAGTTTAACTATGGCTACACCTTC. The full variable domain, rest sourced from reference TRBV15 and TRBJ1-2, is DAMVIQNPRYQVTQFGKPVTLSCSQTLNHNVMYWYQQKSSQAPKLLFHYYDKDFNNEADTPDNFQSRRPNTSFCFLDIRSPGLGDTAMYLCATSRFGQEFNYGYTFGSGTRLTVV.

The V and J genes are TRBV27 and TRBJ2-5; D remains ambiguous. V was shortened by 0 bases and J by 4 bases, with 18 bases between the two germline ends. The V gene's germline CDR1 is MNHEY and CDR2 SMNVEV (reference sequence). The CDR3 is 17 residues long. DNA of the CDR3: TGTGCCAGCAGTTTATCCTATCACAATCGGGTGGGAGAGACCCAGTACTTC. As protein: CASSLSYHNRVGETQYF.

V and J are TRBV7-8 and TRBJ2-6, with 7 bases fitting TRBD1. J gave up 3 bases and V 1 base, and 6 bases lay outside the gene matches. Germline CDR1 reads SGHVS; CDR2 reads FQNEAQ. The CDR3 covers 17 residues. In nucleotides, the CDR3 is TGTGCCAGCAGCTTAGGATCGACAGGGTATGGGGCCAACGTCCTGACTTTC. The encoded protein is CASSLGSTGYGANVLTF.

The chain combines TRBV5-4 with TRBJ1-2; 12 bases fit TRBD1. The CDR3 is made up of 17 amino acids. Germline V gene lookup returns CDR1 SGHNT and CDR2 YYREEE (reference sequence). V shed 2 bases, J shed 5 bases, and the junction held 10 bases outside the gene matches. This chain's CDR3 is CASSFSGQGARMYGYTF. CDR3 bases: TGTGCCAGCAGCTTCTCGGGACAGGGGGCCAGAATGTATGGCTACACCTTC.

This chain links TRBV27 with TRBJ2-1; 8 bases are a match to TRBD2. CDR1 and CDR2 (germline): MNHEY, SMNVEV (reference sequence). V gave up 9 bases and J gave up 6 bases; unmatched junction bases: 7. The CDR3 runs to 13 residues. The CDR3: CASGREGLNEQFF. CDR3 DNA sequence: TGTGCCAGTGGTCGGGAGGGTCTCAATGAGCAGTTCTTC.

This chain links TRBV6-6 with TRBJ1-1, with TRBD1 matching over 7 bases. The V gene's germline CDR1 is MNHNY and CDR2 SVGAGI (reference sequence). The CDR3 spans 12 residues. With 3 bases clipped from V and 8 bases from J, the junction kept 3 bases outside the gene matches. CDR3 sequence (DNA): TGTGCCAGCAGTTATAACAGGGGCGAAGCTTTCTTT. Protein sequence: CASSYNRGEAFF.

CDR3 sequence: CASSDRDRGIANYGYTF. The CDR3 region has the DNA TGTGCCAGCAGCGACCGGGACAGGGGGATCGCTAACTATGGCTACACCTTC. The rearrangement uses TRBV7-9 and TRBJ1-2, with 11 positions matching TRBD1. The CDR3 has 17 amino acids. CDR1 is SEHNR, CDR2 FQNEAQ, per germline (reference sequence). V trimming: 5 bases; J trimming: 0 bases; junction bases outside the gene matches: 8.

The gene calls are TRBV28 and TRBJ2-1; TRBD2 matches 11 bases. Germline V gene lookup returns CDR1 MDHEN and CDR2 SYDVKM. V trimming: 6 bases; J trimming: 7 bases; junction bases outside the gene matches: 8. The CDR3 totals 15 residues. The DNA for the CDR3 is TGTGCCAGCAGACATACTAGCGGGAGAATGAATGAGCAGTTCTTC. It codes for CASRHTSGRMNEQFF. Full variable domain (remainder filled in from reference TRBV28 and TRBJ2-1): DVKVTQSSRYLVKRTGEKVFLECVQDMDHENMFWYRQDPGLGLRLIYFSYDVKMKEKGDIPEGYSVSREKKERFSLILESASTNQTSMYLCASRHTSGRMNEQFFGPGTRLTVL.

This clone is large by share. This chain connects TRBV4-1 to TRBJ1-1, with D possibly TRBD1 on 5 matching bases. This CDR3 has 16 residues. In germline, CDR1 is MGHRA, CDR2 YSYEKL. V shed 3 bases and J shed 2 bases, with 16 bases lying between them. The CDR3 loop reads CASSQGLGGLNTEAFF. CDR3 nucleotides: TGCGCCAGCAGCCAGGGGTTGGGGGGTCTTAACACTGAAGCTTTCTTT.

V is TRBV5-4 and J is TRBJ1-4, with D unclear. V lost 2 bases and J 4 bases, leaving 3 bases between the germline ends. The CDR3 runs 12 residues. In germline, CDR1 is SGHNT, CDR2 YYREEE (reference sequence). DNA for the CDR3: TGTGCCAGCAGCTTTAGTAATGAAAAACTGTTTTTT. This gives the protein CASSFSNEKLFF.

The rearrangement uses TRBV16 and TRBJ2-7; D may be TRBD2 (5 bases). Germline V gene sequence: CDR1 KGHSY, CDR2 FQNENV. V lost 3 bases and J 2 bases, leaving 17 bases between the germline ends. The length of the CDR3 is 16 residues. Here the CDR3 DNA reads TGTGCCAGCAGCCAGGCCGCTAGCATTTTCCCCTACGAGCAGTACTTC. Its translation is CASSQAASIFPYEQYF.

V is TRBV4-3 and J is TRBJ1-1; TRBD1 aligns across 9 bases. In germline, CDR1 is LGHNA, CDR2 YSLEER. The CDR3 has 16 residues. The V segment lost 0 bases and the J segment 1 base; nucleotides outside the gene matches: 3. CDR3 DNA sequence: TGCGCCAGCAGCCAAGATTTGACAGGGGGGAACACTGAAGCTTTCTTT. Protein product: CASSQDLTGGNTEAFF.

The chain recombines TRBV28 with TRBJ1-5; unclear D gene. Germline V CDR1 and CDR2: MDHEN, SYDVKM. The CDR3 covers 12 residues. Trimming removed 9 bases at V and 3 bases at J, with 9 bases between. As DNA, the CDR3 is TGTGCCAGTCTTGGGCTCAATCAGCCCCAGCATTTT. It specifies CASLGLNQPQHF.

The rearrangement joins TRBV6-5 to TRBJ1-5, with 9 bases that match TRBD1. There are 14 residues in the CDR3. The trim removed 6 bases at V and 6 bases at J, leaving 6 bases unmatched. CDR1 is MNHEY, CDR2 SVGAGI, per germline. Here the CDR3 DNA reads TGTGCCAGCAGCCTTGGACAGGGGATTCAGCCCCAGCATTTT. Protein product: CASSLGQGIQPQHF.

This rearrangement joins TRBV27 to TRBJ1-2, with 7 positions matching TRBD1. The CDR3 contains 15 residues. V shed 5 bases and J 5 bases; nucleotides not matched to a gene: 11. From germline, CDR1 is MNHEY and CDR2 SMNVEV (reference sequence). CDR3 sequence reads: CASSKGTADSYGYTF. DNA of the CDR3: TGTGCCAGCAGTAAGGGGACAGCCGATAGTTATGGCTACACCTTC.

The chain uses TRBV27 and TRBJ1-1; maybe TRBD1 (5 bases). The V end lost 1 base, the J end lost 4 bases, and 10 bases lay between the germline ends. Germline loops: CDR1 MNHEY, CDR2 SMNVEV (reference sequence). The length of the CDR3 is 14 residues. CDR3 nucleotides: TGTGCCAGCAGTTTATACGCAGGGCGCACTGAAGCTTTCTTT. Its translation: CASSLYAGRTEAFF.